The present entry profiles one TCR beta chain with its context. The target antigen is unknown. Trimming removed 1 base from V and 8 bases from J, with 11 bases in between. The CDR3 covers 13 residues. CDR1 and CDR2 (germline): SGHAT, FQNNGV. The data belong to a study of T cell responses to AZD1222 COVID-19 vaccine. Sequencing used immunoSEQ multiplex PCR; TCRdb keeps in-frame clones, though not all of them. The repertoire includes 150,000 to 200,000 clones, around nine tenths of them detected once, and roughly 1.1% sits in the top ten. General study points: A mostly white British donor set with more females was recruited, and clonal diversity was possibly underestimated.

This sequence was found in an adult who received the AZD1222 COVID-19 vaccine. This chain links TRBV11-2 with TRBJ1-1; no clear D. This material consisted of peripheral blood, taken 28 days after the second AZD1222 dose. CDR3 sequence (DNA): TGTGCCAGCAGCTTAGGCGGCCGATACGAAGCTTTCTTT. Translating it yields CASSLGGRYEAFF.